The sequence of this T cell receptor (beta chain) was determined in a study of T cells in Graves' hyperthyroidism and ophthalmopathy. The germline V gene has CDR1 SGHVS and CDR2 FNYEAQ. The ends were cut back, 1 base at V and 7 bases at J, with 7 bases in the middle. CDR3 size: 13 residues. This clonotype was counted many times. From RNA transcripts, TCR beta CDR3 regions were amplified. First-round RT-PCR with HTBI primers amplified the TCR CDR3 region. TCRdb reprocessed the multiplex PCR reads via MiXCR and lists one record per CDR3 protein. The data contain roughly 800,000 distinct CDR3 sequences, 35% to 40% of them singletons.

The chain carries TRBV7-6 and TRBJ2-2; D remains unclear. The sequenced material came from blood. The TCR was taken from a man in his late teens or twenties with Graves' hyperthyroidism. The CDR3 DNA sequence: TGTGCCAGCAGCTTAGGGGTGGACGGGGAGCTGTTTTTT. Protein product: CASSLGVDGELFF. The variable domain in full, with the rest retrieved from reference TRBV7-6 and TRBJ2-2, is GAGVSQSPRYKVTKRGQDVALRCDPISGHVSLYWYRQALGQGPEFLTYFNYEAQQDKSGLPNDRFSAERPEGSISTLTIQRTEQRDSAMYRCASSLGVDGELFFGEGSRLTVL.